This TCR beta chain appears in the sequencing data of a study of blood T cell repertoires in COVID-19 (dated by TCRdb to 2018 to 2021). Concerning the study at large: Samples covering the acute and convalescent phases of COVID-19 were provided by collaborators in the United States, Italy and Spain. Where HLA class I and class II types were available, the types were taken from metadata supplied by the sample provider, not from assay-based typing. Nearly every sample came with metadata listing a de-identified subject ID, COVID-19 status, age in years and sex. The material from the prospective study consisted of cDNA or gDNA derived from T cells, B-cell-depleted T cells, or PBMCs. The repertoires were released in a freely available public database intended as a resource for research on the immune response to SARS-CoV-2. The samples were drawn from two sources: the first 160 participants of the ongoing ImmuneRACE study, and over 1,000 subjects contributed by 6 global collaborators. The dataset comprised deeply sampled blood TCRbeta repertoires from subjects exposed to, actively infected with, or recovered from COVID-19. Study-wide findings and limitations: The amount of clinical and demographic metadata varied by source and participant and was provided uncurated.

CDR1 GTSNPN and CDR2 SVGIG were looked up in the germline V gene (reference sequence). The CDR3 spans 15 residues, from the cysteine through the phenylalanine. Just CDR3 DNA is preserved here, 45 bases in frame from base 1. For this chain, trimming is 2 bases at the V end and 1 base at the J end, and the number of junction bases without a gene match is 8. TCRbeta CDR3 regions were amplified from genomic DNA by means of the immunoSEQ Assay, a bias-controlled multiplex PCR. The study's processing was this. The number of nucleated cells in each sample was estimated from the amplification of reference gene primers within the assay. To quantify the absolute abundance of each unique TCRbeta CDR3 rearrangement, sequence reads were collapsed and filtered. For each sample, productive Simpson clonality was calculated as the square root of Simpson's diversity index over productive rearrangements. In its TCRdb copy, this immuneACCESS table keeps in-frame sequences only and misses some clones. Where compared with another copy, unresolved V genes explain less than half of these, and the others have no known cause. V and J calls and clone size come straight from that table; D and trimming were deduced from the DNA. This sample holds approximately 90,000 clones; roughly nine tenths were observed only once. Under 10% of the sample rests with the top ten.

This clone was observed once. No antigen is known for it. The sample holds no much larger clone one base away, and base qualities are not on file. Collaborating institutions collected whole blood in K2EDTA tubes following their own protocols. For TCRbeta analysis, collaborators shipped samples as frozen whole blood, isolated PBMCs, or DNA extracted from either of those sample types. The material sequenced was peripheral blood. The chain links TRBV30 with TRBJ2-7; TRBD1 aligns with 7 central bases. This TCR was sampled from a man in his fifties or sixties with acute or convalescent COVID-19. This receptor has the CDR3 CAWSLTGTASYEQYF. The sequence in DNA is TGTGCCTGGAGTTTAACCGGGACAGCATCCTACGAGCAGTACTTC.